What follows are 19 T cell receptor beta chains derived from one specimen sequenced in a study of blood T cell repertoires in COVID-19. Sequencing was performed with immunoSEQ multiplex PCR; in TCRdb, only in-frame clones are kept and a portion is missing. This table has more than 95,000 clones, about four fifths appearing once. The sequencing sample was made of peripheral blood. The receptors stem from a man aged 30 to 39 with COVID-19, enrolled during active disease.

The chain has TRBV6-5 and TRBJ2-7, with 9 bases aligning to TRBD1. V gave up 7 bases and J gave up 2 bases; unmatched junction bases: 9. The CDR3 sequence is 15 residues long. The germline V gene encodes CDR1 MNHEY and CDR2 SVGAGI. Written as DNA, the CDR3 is TGTGCCAGCATCCAGACCGGGACAGGGCCCTACGAGCAGTACTTC. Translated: CASIQTGTGPYEQYF.

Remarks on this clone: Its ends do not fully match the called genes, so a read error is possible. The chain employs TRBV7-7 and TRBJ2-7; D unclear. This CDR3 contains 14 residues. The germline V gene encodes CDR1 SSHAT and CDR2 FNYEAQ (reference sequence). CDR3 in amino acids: CASSRDISSYEQYF. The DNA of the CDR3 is TGTGCTAGCAGCCGAGATATAAGCTCCTACGAGCAGTACTTC.

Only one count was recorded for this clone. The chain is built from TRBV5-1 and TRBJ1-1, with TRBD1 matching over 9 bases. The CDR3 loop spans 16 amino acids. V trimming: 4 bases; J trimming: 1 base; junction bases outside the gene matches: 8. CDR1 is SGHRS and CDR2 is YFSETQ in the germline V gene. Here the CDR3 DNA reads TGCGCCAGCAGCAGGGGACAGGGTGATTGGAACACTGAAGCTTTCTTT. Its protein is CASSRGQGDWNTEAFF.

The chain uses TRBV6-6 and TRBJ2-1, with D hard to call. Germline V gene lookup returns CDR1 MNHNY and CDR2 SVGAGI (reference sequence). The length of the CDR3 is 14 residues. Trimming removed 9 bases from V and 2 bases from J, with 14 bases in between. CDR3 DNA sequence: TGTGCCAGTTCCCCCGTGGCAACCTACAATGAGCAGTTCTTC. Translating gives CASSPVATYNEQFF.

CDR3 in amino acids: CSASYARGETQYF. The CDR3 bases are TGCAGTGCTAGTTATGCGAGAGGAGAGACCCAGTACTTC. This chain links TRBV20-1 with TRBJ2-5; D unresolved. There are 13 residues in the CDR3. The V end was cut by 3 bases, the J end by 4 bases, with 12 bases between. The germline V gene encodes CDR1 DFQATT and CDR2 SNEGSKA (reference sequence).

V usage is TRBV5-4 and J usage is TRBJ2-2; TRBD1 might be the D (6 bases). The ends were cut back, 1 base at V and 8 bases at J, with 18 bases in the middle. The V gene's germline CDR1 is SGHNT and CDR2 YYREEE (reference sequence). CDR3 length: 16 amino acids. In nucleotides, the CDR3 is TGTGCCAGCAGCTTGAATCAGGGGAGACGACGAGGGGAGCTGTTTTTT. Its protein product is CASSLNQGRRRGELFF.

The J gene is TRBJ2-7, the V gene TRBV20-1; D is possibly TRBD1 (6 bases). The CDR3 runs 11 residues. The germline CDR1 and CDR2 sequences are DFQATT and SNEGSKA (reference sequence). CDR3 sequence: CSGTNGYEQYF. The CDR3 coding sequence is TGCAGCGGGACAAACGGCTACGAGCAGTACTTC.

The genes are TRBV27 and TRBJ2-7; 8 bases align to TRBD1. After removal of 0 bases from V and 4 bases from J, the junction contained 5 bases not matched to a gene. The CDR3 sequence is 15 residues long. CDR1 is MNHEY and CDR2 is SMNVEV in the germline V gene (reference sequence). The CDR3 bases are TGTGCCAGCAGTTTATCGAGGACAGGGATATACGAGCAGTACTTC. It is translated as CASSLSRTGIYEQYF.

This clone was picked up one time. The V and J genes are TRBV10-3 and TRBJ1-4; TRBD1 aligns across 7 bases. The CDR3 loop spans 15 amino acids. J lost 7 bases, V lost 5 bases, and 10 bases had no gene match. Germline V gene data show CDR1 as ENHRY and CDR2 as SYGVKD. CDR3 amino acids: CAISISNRGGEKLFF. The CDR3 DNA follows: TGTGCCATCAGTATTTCGAACAGGGGTGGTGAAAAACTGTTTTTT.

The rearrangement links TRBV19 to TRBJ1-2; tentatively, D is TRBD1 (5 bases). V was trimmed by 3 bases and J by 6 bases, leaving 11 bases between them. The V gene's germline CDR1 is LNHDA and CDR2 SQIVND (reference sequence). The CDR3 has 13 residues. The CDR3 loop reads CASSMFQGHGYTF. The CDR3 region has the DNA TGTGCCAGTAGTATGTTCCAGGGTCATGGCTACACCTTC.

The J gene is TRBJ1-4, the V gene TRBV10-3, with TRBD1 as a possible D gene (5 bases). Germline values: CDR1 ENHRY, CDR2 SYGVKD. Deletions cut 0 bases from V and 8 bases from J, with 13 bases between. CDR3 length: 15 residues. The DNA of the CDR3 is TGTGCCATCAGTGAGTCTCGGCAGGGAGGGGAAAAACTGTTTTTT. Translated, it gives CAISESRQGGEKLFF.

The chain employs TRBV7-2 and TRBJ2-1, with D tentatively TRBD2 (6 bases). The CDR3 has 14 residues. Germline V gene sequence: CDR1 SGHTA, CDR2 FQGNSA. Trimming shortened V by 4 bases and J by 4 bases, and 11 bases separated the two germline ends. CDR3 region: CASSSYAGYNEQFF. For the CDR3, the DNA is TGTGCCAGCAGCTCCTACGCGGGGTACAATGAGCAGTTCTTC.

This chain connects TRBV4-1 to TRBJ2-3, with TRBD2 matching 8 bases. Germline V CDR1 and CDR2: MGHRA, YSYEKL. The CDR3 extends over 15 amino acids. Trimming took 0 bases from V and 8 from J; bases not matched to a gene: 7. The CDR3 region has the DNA TGCGCCAGCAGCCAAGATTGGGGCGGGAGGATTACGCAGTATTTT. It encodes CASSQDWGGRITQYF.

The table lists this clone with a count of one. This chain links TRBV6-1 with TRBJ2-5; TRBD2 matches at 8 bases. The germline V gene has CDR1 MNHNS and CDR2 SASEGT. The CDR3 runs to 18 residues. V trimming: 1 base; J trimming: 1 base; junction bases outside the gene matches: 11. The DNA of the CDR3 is TGTGCCAGCAGTGAAGACGGGGGGGCCAGTTGGTCCCAAGAGACCCAGTACTTC. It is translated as CASSEDGGASWSQETQYF.

CDR3 sequence: CASSLRGPSVKLFF. Written as DNA, the CDR3 is TGTGCCAGCAGTTTGAGGGGGCCTTCCGTAAAACTGTTTTTT. The chain couples TRBV28 to TRBJ1-4; 7 bases agree with TRBD1. J lost 10 bases, V lost 3 bases, and 8 bases had no gene match. This CDR3 has 14 amino acids. CDR1 and CDR2 from the germline V gene are MDHEN and SYDVKM. Together with reference TRBV28 and TRBJ1-4, the CDR3 gives the full variable domain: DVKVTQSSRYLVKRTGEKVFLECVQDMDHENMFWYRQDPGLGLRLIYFSYDVKMKEKGDIPEGYSVSREKKERFSLILESASTNQTSMYLCASSLRGPSVKLFFGSGTQLSVL.

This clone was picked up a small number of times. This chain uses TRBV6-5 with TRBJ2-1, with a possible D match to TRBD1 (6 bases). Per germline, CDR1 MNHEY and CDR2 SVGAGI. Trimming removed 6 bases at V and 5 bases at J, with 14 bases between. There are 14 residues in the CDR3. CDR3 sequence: CASRTGHLNNEQFF. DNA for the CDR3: TGTGCCAGCAGAACGGGACACCTGAACAATGAGCAGTTCTTC.

CDR3 protein: CASRGYSGNTIYF. The CDR3 nucleotides read TGTGCCAGCCGGGGTTACTCTGGAAACACCATATATTTT. The rearrangement joins TRBV7-9 to TRBJ1-3; D remains unclear. CDR3 size: 13 residues. Trimming took off 8 bases at V and 0 bases at J, with 8 bases between the two ends. The germline V gene encodes CDR1 SEHNR and CDR2 FQNEAQ (reference sequence).

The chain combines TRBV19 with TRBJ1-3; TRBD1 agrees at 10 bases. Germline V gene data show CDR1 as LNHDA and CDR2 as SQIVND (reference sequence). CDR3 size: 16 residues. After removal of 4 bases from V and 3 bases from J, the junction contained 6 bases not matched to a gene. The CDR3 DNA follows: TGTGCCAGTAGTAAAAGGGACAGGGGAGGTGGAAACACCATATATTTT. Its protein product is CASSKRDRGGGNTIYF. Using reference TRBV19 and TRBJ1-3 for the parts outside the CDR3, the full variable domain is DGGITQSPKYLFRKEGQNVTLSCEQNLNHDAMYWYRQDPGQGLRLIYYSQIVNDFQKGDIAEGYSVSREKKESFPLTVTSAQKNPTAFYLCASSKRDRGGGNTIYFGEGSWLTVV.

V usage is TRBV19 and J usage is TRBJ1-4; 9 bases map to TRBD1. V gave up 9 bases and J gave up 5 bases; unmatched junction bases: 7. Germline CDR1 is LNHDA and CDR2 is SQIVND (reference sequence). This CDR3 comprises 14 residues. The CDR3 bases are TGTGCCAGCAGAATGGGACAGGGAAATGAAAAACTGTTTTTT. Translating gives CASRMGQGNEKLFF.